The clone carrying this TCR beta chain was found once. This sample stems from a study of cytomegalovirus exposure and HLA in healthy donors. Germline V lookup: CDR1 SGHVS, CDR2 FQNEAQ. The V and J ends lost 1 base and 1 base respectively, with 20 bases between them. The length of the CDR3 is 19 residues. The PCR employed 60 Vbeta primers together with 13 Jbeta primers. The repertoire was sequenced with immunoSEQ multiplex PCR; TCRdb's copy has only in-frame clones and lacks some. The sample has approximately 110,000 clones; 70% to 85% are singletons. The receptor comes from a woman aged 40 to 49 in good health and CMV-seropositive. The V and J genes are TRBV7-8 and TRBJ1-5; D is possibly TRBD1 (6 bases). The sample was PBMCs. The CDR3: CASSLVTGRAPWSNQPQHF. Here the CDR3 DNA reads TGTGCCAGCAGCTTAGTTACAGGGAGGGCTCCATGGAGCAATCAGCCCCAGCATTTT.